In this sample, the clone carrying this T cell receptor (beta chain) turned up many times. No progression to ophthalmopathy during 18 months of follow-up defined stable disease. These data are taken from a study of T cells in Graves' hyperthyroidism and ophthalmopathy. RNA transcripts were the template for amplifying TCR beta CDR3 regions. TCR CDR3 regions were first amplified by RT-PCR with HTBI primers. MiXCR was run by TCRdb on the multiplex PCR reads, yielding one entry per CDR3 protein. Of approximately 400,000 distinct CDR3 sequences in the sample, approximately 14% were seen once. The CDR3 loop spans 15 amino acids. Trimming took 6 bases from V and 4 from J; bases not matched to a gene: 5. CDR1 is LNHDA, CDR2 SQIVND, per germline (reference sequence).

The sequenced material came from blood. The sequence was collected from a woman younger than 30 with Graves' hyperthyroidism. This sequence joins TRBV19 and TRBJ2-1, with 11 bases aligning to TRBD2. CDR3 coding DNA: TGTGCCAGTAGGATTAGCGGGGGGGCGTACAATGAGCAGTTCTTC. This sequence encodes CASRISGGAYNEQFF.